The T cell receptor (beta chain) under discussion was sequenced for a study of blood T cell repertoires in COVID-19. Across the whole study: The cDNA or gDNA used as material had been derived from T cells, B-cell-depleted T cells, or PBMCs.

The CDR3 loop spans 15 amino acids. V shed 3 bases and J shed 6 bases, with 14 bases lying between them. Looked up from germline, CDR1 is SGHDN and CDR2 is FVKESK. Under the authors' procedure: How many nucleated cells were present was estimated from reference gene primer amplification. Profiled with immunoSEQ multiplex PCR; TCRdb holds only in-frame clones, not every one. Clone size and the V and J calls come from that table; the DNA yielded D and trimming. The sample comprises about 130,000 clones, more than 75% of which are singletons, and around 9.9% rests with the top ten. The sequenced sample consisted of peripheral blood. The receptor's source is a man in his 60s who had recovered from COVID-19. The genes are TRBV14 and TRBJ2-2; D gene unclear. The DNA of the CDR3 is TGTGCCAGCAGCCACCCTAGTCTCCTCGCCGGGGAGCTGTTTTTT. As protein: CASSHPSLLAGELFF.